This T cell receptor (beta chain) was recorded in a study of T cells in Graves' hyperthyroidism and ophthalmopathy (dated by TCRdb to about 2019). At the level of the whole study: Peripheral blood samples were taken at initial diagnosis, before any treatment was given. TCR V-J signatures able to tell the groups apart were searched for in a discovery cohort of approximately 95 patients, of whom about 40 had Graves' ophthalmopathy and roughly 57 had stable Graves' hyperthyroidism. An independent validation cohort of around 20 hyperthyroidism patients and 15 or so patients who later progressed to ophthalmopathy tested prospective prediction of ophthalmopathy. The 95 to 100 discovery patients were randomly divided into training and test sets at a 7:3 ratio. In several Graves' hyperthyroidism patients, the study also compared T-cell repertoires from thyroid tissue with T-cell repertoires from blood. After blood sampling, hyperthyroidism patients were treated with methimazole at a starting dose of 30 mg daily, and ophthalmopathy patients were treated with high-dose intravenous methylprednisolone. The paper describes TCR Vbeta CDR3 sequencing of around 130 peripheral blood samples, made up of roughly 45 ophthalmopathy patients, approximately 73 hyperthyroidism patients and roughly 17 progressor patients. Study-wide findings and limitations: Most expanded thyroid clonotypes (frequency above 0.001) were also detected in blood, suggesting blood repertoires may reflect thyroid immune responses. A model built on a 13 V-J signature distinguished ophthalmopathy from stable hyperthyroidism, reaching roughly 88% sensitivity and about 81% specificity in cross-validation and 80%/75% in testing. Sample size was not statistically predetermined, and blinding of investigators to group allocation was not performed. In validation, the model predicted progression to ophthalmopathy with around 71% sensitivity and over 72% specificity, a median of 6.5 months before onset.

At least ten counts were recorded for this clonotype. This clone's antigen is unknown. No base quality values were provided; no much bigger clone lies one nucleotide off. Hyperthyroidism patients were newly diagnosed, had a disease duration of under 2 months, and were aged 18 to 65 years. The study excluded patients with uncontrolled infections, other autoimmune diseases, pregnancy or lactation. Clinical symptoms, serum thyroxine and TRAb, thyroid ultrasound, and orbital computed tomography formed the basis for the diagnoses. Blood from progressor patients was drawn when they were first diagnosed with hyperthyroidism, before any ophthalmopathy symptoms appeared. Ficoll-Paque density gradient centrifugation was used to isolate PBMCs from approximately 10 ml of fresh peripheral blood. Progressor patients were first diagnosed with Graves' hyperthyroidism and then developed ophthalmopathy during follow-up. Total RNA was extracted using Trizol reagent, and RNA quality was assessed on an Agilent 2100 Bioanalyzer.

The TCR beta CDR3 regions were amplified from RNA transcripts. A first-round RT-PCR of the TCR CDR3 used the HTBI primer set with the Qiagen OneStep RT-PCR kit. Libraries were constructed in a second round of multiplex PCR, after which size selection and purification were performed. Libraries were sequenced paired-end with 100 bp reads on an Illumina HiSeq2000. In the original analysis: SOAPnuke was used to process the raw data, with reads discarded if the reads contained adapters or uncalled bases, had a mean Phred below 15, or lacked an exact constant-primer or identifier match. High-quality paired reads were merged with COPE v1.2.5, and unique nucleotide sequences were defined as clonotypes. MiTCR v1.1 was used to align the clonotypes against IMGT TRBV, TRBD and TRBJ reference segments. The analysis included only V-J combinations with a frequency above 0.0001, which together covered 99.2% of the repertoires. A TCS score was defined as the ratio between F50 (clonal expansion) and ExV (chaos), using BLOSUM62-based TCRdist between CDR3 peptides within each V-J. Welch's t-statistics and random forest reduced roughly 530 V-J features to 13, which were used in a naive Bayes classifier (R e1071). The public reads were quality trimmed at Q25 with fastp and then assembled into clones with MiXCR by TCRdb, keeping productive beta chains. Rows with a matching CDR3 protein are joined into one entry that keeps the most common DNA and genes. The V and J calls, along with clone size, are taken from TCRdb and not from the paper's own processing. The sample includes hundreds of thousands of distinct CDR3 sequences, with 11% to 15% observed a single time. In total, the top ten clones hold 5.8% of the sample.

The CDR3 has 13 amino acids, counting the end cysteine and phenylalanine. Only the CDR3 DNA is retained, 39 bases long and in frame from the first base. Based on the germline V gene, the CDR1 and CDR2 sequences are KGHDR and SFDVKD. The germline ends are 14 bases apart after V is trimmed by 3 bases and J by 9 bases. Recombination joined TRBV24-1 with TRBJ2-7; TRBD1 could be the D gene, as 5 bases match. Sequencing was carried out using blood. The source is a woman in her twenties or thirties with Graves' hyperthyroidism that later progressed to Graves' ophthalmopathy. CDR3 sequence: CATSDGAKPPQYF. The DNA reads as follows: TGTGCCACCAGTGATGGGGCGAAGCCCCCGCAGTACTTC.